These T cell receptor beta chains were read from a single sample in a study of T cells in Graves' hyperthyroidism and ophthalmopathy. Each CDR3 protein gets one entry after TCRdb re-called the multiplex PCR reads with MiXCR. This table has approximately 400,000 distinct CDR3 sequences, approximately 14% appearing once. Sequenced material: blood. The source of these receptors is a woman in her sixties or seventies with Graves' hyperthyroidism. CDR3s include the opening cysteine and the closing phenylalanine or tryptophan. D genes are given only for firm matches. For some rows the clone size is stated as once, few or many, or as a class when expanded; others skip it.

V gene: TRBV9
D gene: .
J gene: TRBJ1-1
clone size: .
CDR3 DNA: TGTGCCAGCAGCGTAGGGGGGTCGGGAGGCTACACTGAAGCTTTCTTT
CDR3 protein: CASSVGGSGGYTEAFF

V gene: TRBV20-1
D gene: .
J gene: TRBJ2-1
clone size: .
CDR3 DNA: TGCAGTGTCGAGAGGGGGGATCCCCCCTACAATGAGCAGTTCTTC
CDR3 protein: CSVERGDPPYNEQFF

V gene: TRBV3-1
D gene: .
J gene: TRBJ2-3
clone size: many
CDR3 DNA: TGTGCCAGCAGCCAAGACCTAAGCACAGATACGCAGTATTTT
CDR3 protein: CASSQDLSTDTQYF

V gene: TRBV20-1
D gene: .
J gene: TRBJ1-2
clone size: few
CDR3 DNA: TGCAGTGCTAGGGAGACAGCCGGGTACGGCTACACCTTC
CDR3 protein: CSARETAGYGYTF

V gene: TRBV18
D gene: .
J gene: TRBJ1-1
clone size: .
CDR3 DNA: TGTGCCAGCTCACCACTGGGGGAGGGGGCTGAAGCTTTCTTT
CDR3 protein: CASSPLGEGAEAFF

V gene: TRBV2
D gene: .
J gene: TRBJ2-4
clone size: .
CDR3 DNA: TGTGCCAGCAGTGAAAGGCAGGCGAAAGCCAAAAACATTCAGTACTTC
CDR3 protein: CASSERQAKAKNIQYF

V gene: TRBV20-1
D gene: .
J gene: TRBJ1-5
clone size: many
CDR3 DNA: TGCAGTGCTAGAGGTAGGGGGGGCAGGAACGCCAGGGGTACCCATCAGCCCCAGCATTTT
CDR3 protein: CSARGRGGRNARGTHQPQHF

V gene: TRBV5-1
D gene: .
J gene: TRBJ2-5
clone size: many
CDR3 DNA: TGCGCCAGCAGCCCCGGGACAGACTCGGGAGGCCAAGAGACCCAGTACTTC
CDR3 protein: CASSPGTDSGGQETQYF

V gene: TRBV27
D gene: TRBD2
J gene: TRBJ2-1
clone size: many
CDR3 DNA: TGTGCCAGCAGTCCCCGAGGTAGGCTAGCGGGAGGATACTCCTACAATGAGCAGTTCTTC
CDR3 protein: CASSPRGRLAGGYSYNEQFF

V gene: TRBV11-3
D gene: TRBD2
J gene: TRBJ2-5
clone size: many
CDR3 DNA: TGTGCCAGCAGCCCCCCCTTCGGGAGGTTTAGAGAGACCCAGTACTTC
CDR3 protein: CASSPPFGRFRETQYF

V gene: TRBV5-1
D gene: TRBD1
J gene: TRBJ2-5
clone size: many
CDR3 DNA: TGCGCCAGCGGACAGGGGGCGCCCAAAGAGACCCAGTACTTC
CDR3 protein: CASGQGAPKETQYF

V gene: TRBV9
D gene: .
J gene: TRBJ2-1
clone size: .
CDR3 DNA: TGTGCCAGCAGCGTAGGAATAGGGTACAATGAGCAGTTCTTC
CDR3 protein: CASSVGIGYNEQFF

V gene: TRBV3-1
D gene: .
J gene: TRBJ1-1
clone size: many
CDR3 DNA: TGTGCCAGCAGCGGGCCGGGACCGGGAGCTTTCTTT
CDR3 protein: CASSGPGPGAFF

V gene: TRBV11-2
D gene: TRBD1
J gene: TRBJ2-4
clone size: many
CDR3 DNA: TGTGCCAGCAGCCCGGGACAGGGGGGGTACATTCAGTACTTC
CDR3 protein: CASSPGQGGYIQYF

V gene: TRBV29-1
D gene: .
J gene: TRBJ1-2
clone size: many
CDR3 DNA: TGCAGCGTAGGGGGTAGGGATCCTGGCTACACCTTC
CDR3 protein: CSVGGRDPGYTF

V gene: TRBV9
D gene: .
J gene: TRBJ1-6
clone size: .
CDR3 DNA: TGTGCCAGCAGCCCCAGCGGCGGGGGCGGATCACCCCTCCACTTT
CDR3 protein: CASSPSGGGGSPLHF

V gene: TRBV28
D gene: .
J gene: TRBJ1-6
clone size: few
CDR3 DNA: TGTGCCAGCAGGCCCGGGACGGACAAACGCTATTCACCCCTCCACTTT
CDR3 protein: CASRPGTDKRYSPLHF

V gene: TRBV29-1
D gene: .
J gene: TRBJ2-7
clone size: few
CDR3 DNA: TGCAGCGTTCAAAGGGGATTCACGGGGGCCGAGCAGTACTTC
CDR3 protein: CSVQRGFTGAEQYF

V gene: TRBV2
D gene: .
J gene: TRBJ2-3
clone size: .
CDR3 DNA: TGTGCCAGCAGTGACAGCTTAAGAAATACGCAGTATTTT
CDR3 protein: CASSDSLRNTQYF

V gene: TRBV27
D gene: .
J gene: TRBJ1-6
clone size: few
CDR3 DNA: TGTGCCAGCAGGGACCCGGATAATTCACCCCTCCACTTT
CDR3 protein: CASRDPDNSPLHF